This TCR beta chain was identified in a study of blood T cell repertoires in COVID-19. There are 14 residues in the CDR3. Germline CDR1 reads LNHDA; CDR2 reads SQIVND (reference sequence). The V end lost 6 bases, the J end lost 5 bases, and 14 bases lay between the germline ends. TCRdb keeps only in-frame clones here, not all; method: immunoSEQ multiplex PCR. Of some 150,000 clones detected, 80% to 90% appear once; the ten largest clones hold roughly 4%. This clone has a single count. This sequence was found in a woman aged 60 to 75 who had recovered from COVID-19. This chain joins TRBV19 and TRBJ1-5, with D unclear. Source material: peripheral blood. CDR3 sequence: CASREGPRYQPQHF. The CDR3 DNA sequence: TGTGCCAGTAGAGAGGGCCCCCGATATCAGCCCCAGCATTTT.